This T cell receptor beta chain emerged from a study of blood T cell repertoires in COVID-19. Across the study: Some COVID-19 samples were acute and others convalescent; all came from the United States, Italy and Spain.

Sequencing was performed with immunoSEQ multiplex PCR; in TCRdb, only in-frame clones are kept and a portion is missing. The data contain more than 200,000 clones, about 85% of them singletons. Living in about two dozen US areas, the participants were between 18 and 89 years of age. Cohorts were based on clinical histories the participants reported. This CDR3 is 15 amino acids long. The germline V and J ends were trimmed by 10 bases and 1 base, with 17 bases remaining between them. Per the germline V gene, CDR1 is LNHDA and CDR2 is SQIVND (reference sequence). Sequences were obtained from PBMCs or T cells enriched from blood (not recorded which). The V gene is TRBV19, the J gene TRBJ1-5; the D gene is possibly TRBD1 (5 bases). The sequence was collected from a woman between 25 and 40 years old with acute COVID-19. This CDR3 is CATTPGVVSNQPQHF. The CDR3 coding sequence is TGTGCCACCACACCGGGGGTGGTAAGCAATCAGCCCCAGCATTTT.